This TCR beta chain was identified during a study of cytomegalovirus exposure and HLA in healthy donors. At the level of the study: Out of about 180 million T cells, an earlier analysis found 117 million unique TCR beta sequences in total. Study-wide results and limits: In a later analysis, several top co-occurrence clusters appeared linked to parvovirus B19, influenza, CMV and Epstein-Barr virus. An ancestry cluster, one associated with Asian ancestry, reportedly showed fewer N-insertions than the roughly 670-donor mean in a later analysis. Sequencing depth across donors, presence/absence analyses assumed, was roughly uniform.

Concerning this clone: Its specificity is not known.

The PCR made use of 60 Vbeta and 13 Jbeta primers. Sequencing used immunoSEQ multiplex PCR; TCRdb keeps in-frame clones, though not all of them. This table holds some 110,000 clones. Sequencing was performed on PBMCs. This TCR came from a middle-aged man in good health and CMV-seropositive.

CDR3 region: CASSLGLAGGIQETQYF. DNA for the CDR3: TGTGCCAGCAGCTTGGGCCTAGCGGGAGGAATTCAAGAGACCCAGTACTTC. The V call is TRBV5-4, the J call TRBJ2-5; 11 nucleotides agree with TRBD2. V shed 0 bases and J 2 bases; nucleotides not matched to a gene: 6. CDR3 length: 17 residues. The germline V gene encodes CDR1 SGHNT and CDR2 YYREEE (reference sequence).